A single count supports the clone carrying this TCR beta chain. Its antigen remains unknown. The data belong to a study of graft-versus-host responses after intestinal transplantation. The data were produced by immunoSEQ multiplex PCR, yet TCRdb's version contains in-frame clones alone and is incomplete. Among about 130,000 clones listed, around 90% were seen once. The CDR3 is 14 amino acids. Germline lookup yields CDR1 LNHDA and CDR2 SQIVND (reference sequence). Trimming removed 11 bases at V and 7 bases at J, with 21 bases between. The rearrangement links TRBV19 to TRBJ2-1, with D possibly being TRBD1 (7 bases). The TCR originated in a human donor who received an intestinal transplant. The sequencing used unstimulated CD4+ T cells sorted from spleen or lymph node cells, collected before intestinal transplant. The CDR3 here is CAASGGQLRNEQFF. The DNA of the CDR3 is TGTGCCGCCTCAGGGGGGCAGCTCCGGAATGAGCAGTTCTTC.